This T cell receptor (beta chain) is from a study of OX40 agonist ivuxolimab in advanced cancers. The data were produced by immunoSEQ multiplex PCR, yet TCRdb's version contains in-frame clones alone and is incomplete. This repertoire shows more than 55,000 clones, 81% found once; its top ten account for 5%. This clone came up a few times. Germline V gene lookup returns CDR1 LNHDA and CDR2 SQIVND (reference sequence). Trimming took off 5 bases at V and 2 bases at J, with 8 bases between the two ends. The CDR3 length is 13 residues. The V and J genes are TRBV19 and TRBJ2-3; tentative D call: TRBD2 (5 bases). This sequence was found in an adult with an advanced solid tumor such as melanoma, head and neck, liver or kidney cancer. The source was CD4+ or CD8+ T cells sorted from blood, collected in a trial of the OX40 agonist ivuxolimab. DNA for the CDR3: TGTGCCAGTAGTGAGGGAAACACAGATACGCAGTATTTT. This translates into CASSEGNTDTQYF. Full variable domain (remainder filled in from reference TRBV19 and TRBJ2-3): DGGITQSPKYLFRKEGQNVTLSCEQNLNHDAMYWYRQDPGQGLRLIYYSQIVNDFQKGDIAEGYSVSREKKESFPLTVTSAQKNPTAFYLCASSEGNTDTQYFGPGTRLTVL.